This TCR beta chain was captured by sequencing in a study of blood T cell repertoires in COVID-19. Whole-study context: Some COVID-19 samples were acute and others convalescent; all came from the United States, Italy and Spain. In each case, the material was cDNA or gDNA derived from T cells, B-cell-depleted T cells, or PBMCs.

The CDR3 sequence is 15 residues long. The germline gives CDR1 KGHDR, CDR2 SFDVKD. Trimming took 5 bases from V and 8 from J; bases not matched to a gene: 8. Assay: immunoSEQ multiplex PCR; the TCRdb copy retains only in-frame clones and omits some. The sample lists 150,000 to 200,000 clones; around 82% were seen once. Sequencing was performed on peripheral blood. The chain employs TRBV24-1 and TRBJ2-2, with 9 bases that match TRBD1. The receptor comes from a man in his 60s with active or convalescent COVID-19. The CDR3 sequence is CATSVVTGGRGELFF. In DNA form, the CDR3 reads TGTGCCACCAGTGTCGTGACAGGGGGTCGAGGGGAGCTGTTTTTT.